The TCR beta chain described here comes from a study of T cell repertoires in cytomegalovirus infection. Broader study findings: HLA-C-restricted CMV clonotypes gave the most frequent clonotype in two of eight donors.

Germline CDR1 SGDLS, CDR2 YYNGEE. V lost 2 bases to trimming and J lost 0 bases, with 9 bases between them. This CDR3 comprises 15 residues. One entry per CDR3 protein results from TCRdb running MiXCR on the reads. The sample holds a few hundred thousand distinct CDR3 sequences, around 29% seen once. A note on this clonotype: Its specificity is not known.

This chain connects TRBV9 to TRBJ2-1; D not resolved. This specimen consisted of cultured PBMCs, obtained from culture after CMV antigen stimulation. This clonotype was sampled from a human donor in good health (CMV status not recorded). Some clones in this sample may be carry-over from other donors' samples. The CDR3 sequence is CASSVREHSYNEQFF. Written as DNA, the CDR3 is TGTGCCAGCAGCGTTAGAGAACACTCCTACAATGAGCAGTTCTTC.